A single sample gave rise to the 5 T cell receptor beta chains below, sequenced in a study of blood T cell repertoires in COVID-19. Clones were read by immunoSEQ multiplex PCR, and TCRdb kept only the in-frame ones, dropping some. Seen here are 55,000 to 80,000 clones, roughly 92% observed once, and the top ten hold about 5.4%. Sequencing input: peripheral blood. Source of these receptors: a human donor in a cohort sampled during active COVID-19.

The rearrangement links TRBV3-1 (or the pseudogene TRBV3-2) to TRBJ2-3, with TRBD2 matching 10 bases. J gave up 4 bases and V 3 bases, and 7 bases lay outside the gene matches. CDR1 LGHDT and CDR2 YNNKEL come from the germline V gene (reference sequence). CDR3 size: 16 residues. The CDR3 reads CASSHLLAGKSDTQYF. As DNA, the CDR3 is TGTGCCAGCAGCCACCTACTAGCGGGAAAGTCAGATACGCAGTATTTT.

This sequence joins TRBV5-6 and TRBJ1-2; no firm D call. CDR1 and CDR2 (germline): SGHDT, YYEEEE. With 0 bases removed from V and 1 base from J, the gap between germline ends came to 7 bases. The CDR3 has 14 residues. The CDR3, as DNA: TGTGCCAGCAGCTTGGGAAACTTTAACTATGGCTACACCTTC. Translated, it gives CASSLGNFNYGYTF.

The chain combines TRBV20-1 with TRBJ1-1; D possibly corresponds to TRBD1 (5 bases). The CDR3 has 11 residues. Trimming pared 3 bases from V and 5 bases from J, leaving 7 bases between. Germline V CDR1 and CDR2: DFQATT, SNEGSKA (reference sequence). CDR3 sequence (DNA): TGCAGTGCTAGTAAGGGGACTGAAGCTTTCTTT. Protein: CSASKGTEAFF.

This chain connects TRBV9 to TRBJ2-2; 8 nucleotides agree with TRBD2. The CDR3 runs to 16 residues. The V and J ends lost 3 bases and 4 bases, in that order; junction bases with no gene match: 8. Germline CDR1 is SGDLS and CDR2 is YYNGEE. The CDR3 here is CASSETSGRFTGELFF. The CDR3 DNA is TGTGCCAGCAGCGAAACTAGCGGTCGTTTCACCGGGGAGCTGTTTTTT.

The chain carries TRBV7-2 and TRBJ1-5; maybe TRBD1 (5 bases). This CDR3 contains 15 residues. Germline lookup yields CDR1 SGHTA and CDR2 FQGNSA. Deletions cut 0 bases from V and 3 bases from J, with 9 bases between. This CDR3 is CASSLAPGNNQPQHF. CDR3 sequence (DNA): TGTGCCAGCAGCTTAGCGCCAGGGAACAATCAGCCCCAGCATTTT. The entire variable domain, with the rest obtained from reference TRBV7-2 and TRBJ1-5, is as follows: GAGVSQSPSNKVTEKGKDVELRCDPISGHTALYWYRQSLGQGLEFLIYFQGNSAPDKSGLPSDRFSAERTGGSVSTLTIQRTQQEDSAVYLCASSLAPGNNQPQHFGDGTRLSIL.